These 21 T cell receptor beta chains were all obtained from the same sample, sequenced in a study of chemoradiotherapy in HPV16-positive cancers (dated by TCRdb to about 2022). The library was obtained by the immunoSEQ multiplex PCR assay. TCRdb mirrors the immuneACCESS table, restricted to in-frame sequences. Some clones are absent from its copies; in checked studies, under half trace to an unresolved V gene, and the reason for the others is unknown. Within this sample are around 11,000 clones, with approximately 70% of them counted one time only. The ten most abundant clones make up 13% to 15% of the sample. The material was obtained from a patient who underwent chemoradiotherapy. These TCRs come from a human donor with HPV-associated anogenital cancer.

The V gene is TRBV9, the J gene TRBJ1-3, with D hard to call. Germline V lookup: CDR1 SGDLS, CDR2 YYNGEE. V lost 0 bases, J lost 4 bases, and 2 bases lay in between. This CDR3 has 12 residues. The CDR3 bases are TGTGCCAGCAGCGTAGAGGGAAACACCATATATTTT. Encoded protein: CASSVEGNTIYF.

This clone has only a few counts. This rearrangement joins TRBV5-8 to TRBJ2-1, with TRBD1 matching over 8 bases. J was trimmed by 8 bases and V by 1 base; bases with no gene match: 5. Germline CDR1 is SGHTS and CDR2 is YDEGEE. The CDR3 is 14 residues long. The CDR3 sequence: CASSLHRGADEQFF. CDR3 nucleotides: TGTGCCAGCAGCTTGCACAGGGGGGCGGATGAGCAGTTCTTC.

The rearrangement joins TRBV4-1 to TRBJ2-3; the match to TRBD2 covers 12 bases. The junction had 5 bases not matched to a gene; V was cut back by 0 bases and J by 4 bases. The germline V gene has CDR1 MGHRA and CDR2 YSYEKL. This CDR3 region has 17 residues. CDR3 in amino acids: CASSQELAGGLADTQYF. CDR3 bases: TGCGCCAGCAGCCAAGAGCTAGCGGGGGGGTTGGCAGATACGCAGTATTTT.

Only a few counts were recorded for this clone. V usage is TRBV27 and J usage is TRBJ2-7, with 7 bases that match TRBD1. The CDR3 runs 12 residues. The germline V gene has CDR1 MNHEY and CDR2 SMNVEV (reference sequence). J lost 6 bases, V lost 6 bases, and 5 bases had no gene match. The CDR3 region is CASRTTGAEQYF. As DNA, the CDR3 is TGTGCCAGCAGAACCACAGGGGCCGAGCAGTACTTC.

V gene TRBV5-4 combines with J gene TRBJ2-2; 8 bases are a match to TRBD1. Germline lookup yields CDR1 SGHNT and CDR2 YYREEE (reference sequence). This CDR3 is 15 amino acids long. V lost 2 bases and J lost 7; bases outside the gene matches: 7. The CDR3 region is CASSFGRGQVGELFF. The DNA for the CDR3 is TGTGCCAGCAGCTTTGGCAGGGGGCAGGTCGGGGAGCTGTTTTTT. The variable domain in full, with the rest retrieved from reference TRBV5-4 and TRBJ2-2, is ETGVTQSPTHLIKTRGQQVTLRCSSQSGHNTVSWYQQALGQGPQFIFQYYREEENGRGNFPPRFSGLQFPNYSSELNVNALELDDSALYLCASSFGRGQVGELFFGEGSRLTVL.

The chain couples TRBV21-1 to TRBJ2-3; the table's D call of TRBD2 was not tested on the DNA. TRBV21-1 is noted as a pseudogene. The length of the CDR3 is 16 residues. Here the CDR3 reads CASSKAASGSTDTQYF. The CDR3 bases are TGTGCCAGCAGCAAAGCGGCTAGCGGTAGCACAGATACGCAGTATTTT.

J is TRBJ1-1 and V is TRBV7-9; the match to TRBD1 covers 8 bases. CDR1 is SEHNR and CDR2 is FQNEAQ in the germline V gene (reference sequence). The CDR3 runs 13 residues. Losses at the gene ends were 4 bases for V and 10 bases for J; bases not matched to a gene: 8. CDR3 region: CASSSRGQAGAFF. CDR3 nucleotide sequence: TGTGCCAGCAGCTCCCGGGGACAGGCGGGAGCTTTCTTT. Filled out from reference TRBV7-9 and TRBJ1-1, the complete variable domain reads DTGVSQNPRHKITKRGQNVTFRCDPISEHNRLYWYRQTLGQGPEFLTYFQNEAQLEKSRLLSDRFSAERPKGSFSTLEIQRTEQGDSAMYLCASSSRGQAGAFFGQGTRLTVV.

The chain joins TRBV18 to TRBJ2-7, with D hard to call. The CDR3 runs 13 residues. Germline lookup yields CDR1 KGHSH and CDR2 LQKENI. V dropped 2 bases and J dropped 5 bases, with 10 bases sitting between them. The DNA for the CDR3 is TGTGCCAGCTCACCAGGTCCGGCGGACGAGCAGTACTTC. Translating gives CASSPGPADEQYF.

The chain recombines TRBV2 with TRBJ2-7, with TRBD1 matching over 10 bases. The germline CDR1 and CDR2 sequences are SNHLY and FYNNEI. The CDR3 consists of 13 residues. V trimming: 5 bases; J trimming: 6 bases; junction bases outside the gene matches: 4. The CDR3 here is CASSFDRGLEQYF. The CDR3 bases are TGTGCCAGCAGTTTTGACAGGGGGCTCGAGCAGTACTTC.

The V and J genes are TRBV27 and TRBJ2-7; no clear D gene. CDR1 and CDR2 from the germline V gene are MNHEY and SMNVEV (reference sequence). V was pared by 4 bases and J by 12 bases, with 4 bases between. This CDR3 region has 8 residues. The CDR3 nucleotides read TGTGCCAGCAGTTGCACGTACTTC. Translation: CASSCTYF.

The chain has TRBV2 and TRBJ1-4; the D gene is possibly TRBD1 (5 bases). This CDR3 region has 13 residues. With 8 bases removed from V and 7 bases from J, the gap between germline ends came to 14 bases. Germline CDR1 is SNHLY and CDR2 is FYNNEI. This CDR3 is CASSRGRGEKLFF. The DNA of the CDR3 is TGTGCCAGCTCTAGGGGTAGAGGTGAAAAACTGTTTTTT. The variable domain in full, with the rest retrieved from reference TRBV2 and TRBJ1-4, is EPEVTQTPSHQVTQMGQEVILRCVPISNHLYFYWYRQILGQKVEFLVSFYNNEISEKSEIFDDQFSVERPDGSNFTLKIRSTKLEDSAMYFCASSRGRGEKLFFGSGTQLSVL.

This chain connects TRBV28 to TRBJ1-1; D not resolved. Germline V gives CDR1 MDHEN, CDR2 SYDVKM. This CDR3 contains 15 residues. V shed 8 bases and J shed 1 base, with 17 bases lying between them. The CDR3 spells CASPGEGLENTEAFF. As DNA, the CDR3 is TGTGCCAGCCCCGGAGAGGGATTGGAGAACACTGAAGCTTTCTTT.

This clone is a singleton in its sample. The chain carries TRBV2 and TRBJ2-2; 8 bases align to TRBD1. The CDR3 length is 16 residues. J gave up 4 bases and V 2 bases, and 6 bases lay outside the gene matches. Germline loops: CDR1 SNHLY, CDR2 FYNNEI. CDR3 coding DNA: TGTGCCAGCAGTGAAAGGGGCACAGGGGGCACCGGGGAGCTGTTTTTT. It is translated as CASSERGTGGTGELFF.

CDR3 sequence: CASSDRGWAFF. The CDR3 DNA sequence: TGCGCCAGCAGCGACAGGGGATGGGCTTTCTTT. This chain uses TRBV5-1 with TRBJ1-1; 8 bases are shared with TRBD1. Germline V gives CDR1 SGHRS, CDR2 YFSETQ. Losses at the gene ends were 4 bases for V and 11 bases for J; bases not matched to a gene: 4. The CDR3 extends over 11 amino acids.

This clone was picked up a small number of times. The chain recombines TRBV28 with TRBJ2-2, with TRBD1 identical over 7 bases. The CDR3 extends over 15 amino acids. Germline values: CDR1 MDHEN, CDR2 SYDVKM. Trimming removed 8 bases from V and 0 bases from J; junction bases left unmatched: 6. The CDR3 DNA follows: TGTGCCAGCGGAAAGACAGGGCCGAACACCGGGGAGCTGTTTTTT. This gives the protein CASGKTGPNTGELFF.

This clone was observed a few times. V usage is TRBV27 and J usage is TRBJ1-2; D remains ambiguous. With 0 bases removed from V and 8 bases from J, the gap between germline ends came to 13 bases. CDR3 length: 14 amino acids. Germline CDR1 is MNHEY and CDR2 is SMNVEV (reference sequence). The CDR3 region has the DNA TGTGCCAGCAGTTTATCCCAGGCTGTGTACGGCTACACCTTC. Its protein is CASSLSQAVYGYTF.

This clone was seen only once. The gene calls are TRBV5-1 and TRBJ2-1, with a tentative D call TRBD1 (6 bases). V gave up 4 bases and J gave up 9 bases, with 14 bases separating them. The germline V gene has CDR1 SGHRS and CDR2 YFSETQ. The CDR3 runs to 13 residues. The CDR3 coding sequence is TGCGCCAGCAGCGTACGAGGGACAAGTGAGCAGTTCTTC. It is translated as CASSVRGTSEQFF.

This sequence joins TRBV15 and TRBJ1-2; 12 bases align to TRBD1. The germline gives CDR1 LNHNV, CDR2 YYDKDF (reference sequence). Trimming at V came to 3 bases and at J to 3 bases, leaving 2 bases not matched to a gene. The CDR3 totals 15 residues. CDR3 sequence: CATSRGTGGYYGYTF. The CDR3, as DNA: TGTGCCACCAGCAGGGGGACAGGGGGCTACTATGGCTACACCTTC. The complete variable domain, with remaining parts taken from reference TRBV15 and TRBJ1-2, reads DAMVIQNPRYQVTQFGKPVTLSCSQTLNHNVMYWYQQKSSQAPKLLFHYYDKDFNNEADTPDNFQSRRPNTSFCFLDIRSPGLGDTAMYLCATSRGTGGYYGYTFGSGTRLTVV.

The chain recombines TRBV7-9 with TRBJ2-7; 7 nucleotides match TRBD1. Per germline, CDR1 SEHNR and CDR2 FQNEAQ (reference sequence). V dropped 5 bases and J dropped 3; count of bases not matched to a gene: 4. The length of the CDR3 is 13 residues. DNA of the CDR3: TGTGCCAGCAGCAAAGGACAGGACTACGAGCAGTACTTC. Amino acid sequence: CASSKGQDYEQYF.

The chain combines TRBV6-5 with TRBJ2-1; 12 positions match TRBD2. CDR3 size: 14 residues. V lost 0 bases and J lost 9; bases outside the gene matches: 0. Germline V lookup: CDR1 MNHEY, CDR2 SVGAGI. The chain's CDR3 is CASSYSTSGGEQFF. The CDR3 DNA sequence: TGTGCCAGCAGTTACTCGACTAGCGGGGGTGAGCAGTTCTTC.

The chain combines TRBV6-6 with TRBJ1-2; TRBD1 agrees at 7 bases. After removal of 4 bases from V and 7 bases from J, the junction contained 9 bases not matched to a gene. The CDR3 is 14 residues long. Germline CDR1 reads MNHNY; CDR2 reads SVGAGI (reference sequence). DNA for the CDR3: TGTGCCAGCAGTTCAGAGACAGGGAGTGCTGGCTACACCTTC. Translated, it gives CASSSETGSAGYTF.